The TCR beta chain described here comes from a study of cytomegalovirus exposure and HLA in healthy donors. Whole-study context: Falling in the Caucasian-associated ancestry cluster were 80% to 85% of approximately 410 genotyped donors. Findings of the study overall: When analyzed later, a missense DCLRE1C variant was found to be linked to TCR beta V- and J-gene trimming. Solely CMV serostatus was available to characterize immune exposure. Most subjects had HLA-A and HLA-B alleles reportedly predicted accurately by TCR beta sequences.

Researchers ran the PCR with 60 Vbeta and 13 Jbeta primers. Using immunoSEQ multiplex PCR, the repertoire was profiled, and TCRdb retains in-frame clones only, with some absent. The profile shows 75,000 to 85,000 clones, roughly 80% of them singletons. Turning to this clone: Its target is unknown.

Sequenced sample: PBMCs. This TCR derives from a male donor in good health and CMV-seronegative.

CDR3 DNA sequence: TGTGCCAGTAGGCGGGACAGGGGGACTTCACCCCTCCACTTT. Its translation: CASRRDRGTSPLHF. The chain has TRBV19 and TRBJ1-6; 11 positions match TRBD1. Germline-derived CDR1 and CDR2 are LNHDA and SQIVND (reference sequence). This CDR3 spans 14 amino acids. Losses at the gene ends were 6 bases for V and 9 bases for J; bases not matched to a gene: 4.